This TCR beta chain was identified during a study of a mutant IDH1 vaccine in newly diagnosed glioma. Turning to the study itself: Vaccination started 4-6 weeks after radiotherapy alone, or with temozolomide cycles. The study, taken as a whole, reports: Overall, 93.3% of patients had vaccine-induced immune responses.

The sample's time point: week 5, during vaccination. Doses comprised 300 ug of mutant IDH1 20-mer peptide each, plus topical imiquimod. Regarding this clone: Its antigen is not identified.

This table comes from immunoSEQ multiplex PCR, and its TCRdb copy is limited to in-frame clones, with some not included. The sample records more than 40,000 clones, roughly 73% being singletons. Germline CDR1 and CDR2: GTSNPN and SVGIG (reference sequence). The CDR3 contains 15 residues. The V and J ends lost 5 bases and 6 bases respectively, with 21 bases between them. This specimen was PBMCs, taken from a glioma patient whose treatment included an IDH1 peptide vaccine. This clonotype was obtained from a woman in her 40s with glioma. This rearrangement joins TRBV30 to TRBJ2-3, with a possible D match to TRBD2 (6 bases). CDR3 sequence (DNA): TGTGCCTGGGGGGAAGGAGGGGTTGGGGGGGATACGCAGTATTTT. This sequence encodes CAWGEGGVGGDTQYF.